This is a list of T cell receptor beta chains from one sample in a study of blood T cell repertoires in COVID-19. Sequenced by immunoSEQ multiplex PCR; TCRdb stores in-frame clones only, minus some. The table lists 100,000 or so clones, 75% to 90% of them singletons. Sample: peripheral blood. The receptors come from a woman aged 70-85 years with active or convalescent COVID-19. Both conserved end residues are part of each CDR3. Fields, in order: J gene, clone size, V gene, D gene, CDR3 DNA, CDR3 protein. D genes are given only for firm matches. Only part of the rows carry a size: once, few, many, or a class if the clone is expanded.

TRBJ2-7	NA	TRBV5-1	TRBD1	TGCGCCAGCAGCTTGCGAACAGGGGGCTTTGAGCAGTACTTC	CASSLRTGGFEQYF
TRBJ1-2	NA	TRBV20-1	NA	TGCAGTGCTAGTTGGGGTGAGGGCTATGGCTACACCTTC	CSASWGEGYGYTF
TRBJ2-1	NA	TRBV10-2	NA	TGCGCCAGCAGTGTAGGGCCTTCGGGAAAGGGTAGGAGCAATGAGCAGTTCTTC	CASSVGPSGKGRSNEQFF
TRBJ2-1	NA	TRBV9	TRBD1	TGTGCCAGCAGCCCACAGGGGTTATGGTCCTACAATGAGCAGTTCTTC	CASSPQGLWSYNEQFF
TRBJ1-5	NA	TRBV3-1/TRBV3-2	NA	TGTGCCAGCAGCCAAGGTCCTGCAGGCCTCAATCAGCCCCAGCATTTT	CASSQGPAGLNQPQHF
TRBJ1-2	NA	TRBV2	TRBD1	TGTGCCAGCATCTTTTCCGGGACAGGGGTAGGTGGCTACACCTTC	CASIFSGTGVGGYTF
TRBJ1-2	NA	TRBV3-1/TRBV3-2	TRBD1	TGTGCCAGCAGCAGGACAGGTGATGGCTACACCTTC	CASSRTGDGYTF
TRBJ1-6	NA	TRBV18	NA	TGTGCCAGCTCACCCACAGGGTATAATTCACCCCTCCACTTT	CASSPTGYNSPLHF
TRBJ2-1	once	TRBV5-3	NA	TGTGCCAGAAGCGTTAGTAAGCAGTTCTTC	CARSVSKQFF
TRBJ2-3	NA	TRBV28	NA	TGTGCCAGCAGTTACAGGGTTAGCACAGATACGCAGTATTTT	CASSYRVSTDTQYF
TRBJ2-1	NA	TRBV7-2	NA	TGTGCCAGCAAACAGCTGGCCAATGAGCAGTTCTTC	CASKQLANEQFF
TRBJ1-5	NA	TRBV2	NA	TGTGCCAGCAGTGAGAGGGGGTTGGGCAATCAGCCCCAGCATTTT	CASSERGLGNQPQHF
TRBJ2-1	NA	TRBV28	TRBD2	TGTGCCTGCCGGGGGACTAAATATGGGTATGAGCAGTTCTTC	CACRGTKYGYEQFF
TRBJ2-1	NA	TRBV10-1	TRBD1	TGCGCCAGCAGTGAAGGAGACAGGGGGCTGTGGGGGCAGTTCTTC	CASSEGDRGLWGQFF
TRBJ1-6	few	TRBV9	TRBD1	TGTGCCAGCAGCCCAACGACAGGGGATAATTCACCCCTCCACTTT	CASSPTTGDNSPLHF
TRBJ2-5	few	TRBV2	NA	TGTGCCAGCAGGGAGAGGCTTAGGCTTCAAGAGACCCAGTACTTC	CASRERLRLQETQYF
TRBJ2-2	once	TRBV25-1	NA	TGTGCCAGCAGTGAAGAAAGGGGTTGGACCGGGGAGCTGTTTTTT	CASSEERGWTGELFF
TRBJ1-2	NA	TRBV14	NA	TGTGCCAGCAGCCAAAGACCCCTGGGAGGCCACTATGGCTACACCTTC	CASSQRPLGGHYGYTF
TRBJ2-5	NA	TRBV19	TRBD1	TGTGCCAGTATAATCCAGGGGGCCCGGCAAGAGACCCAGTACTTC	CASIIQGARQETQYF
TRBJ1-1	NA	TRBV7-2	NA	TGTGCCAGCAGCCCCTCGTGGGAGGGCACTGAAGCTTTCTTT	CASSPSWEGTEAFF
TRBJ2-3	NA	TRBV7-6	TRBD2	TGTGCCAGCAGCTTATGGACTAGCGGGAGTGCCCCCACAGATACGCAGTATTTT	CASSLWTSGSAPTDTQYF
TRBJ1-1	NA	TRBV7-9	NA	TGTGCCAGCAGCTTTCAGGGGTTCGGCACTGAAGCTTTCTTT	CASSFQGFGTEAFF
TRBJ1-6	NA	TRBV3-1/TRBV3-2	TRBD1	TGTGCCAGCAGCCACACCTCGGACAGGGGGCGGTATTCACCCCTCCACTTT	CASSHTSDRGRYSPLHF
TRBJ2-4	NA	TRBV7-8	TRBD2	TGTGCCAGCAGCTCTAGCGGGAGCGGATACATTCAGTACTTC	CASSSSGSGYIQYF
TRBJ2-7	NA	TRBV7-2	TRBD2	TGTGCCAGCAGCTCGGGACTAGCTCCGGCCTACGAGCAGTACTTC	CASSSGLAPAYEQYF
TRBJ1-2	NA	TRBV7-9	NA	TGTGCCAGCAGCTTAGGAAGGGGCGACTATGGCTACACCTTC	CASSLGRGDYGYTF
TRBJ2-7	NA	TRBV7-2	NA	TGTGCCAGCAGCTTACAACTAGCCGCCTACGAGCAGTACTTC	CASSLQLAAYEQYF
TRBJ2-3	NA	TRBV4-3	TRBD2	TGCGCCAGCAGCCAAGGCGGCGGGGGGAAAGGGGCAGATACGCAGTATTTT	CASSQGGGGKGADTQYF
TRBJ2-3	NA	TRBV6-1	NA	TGTGCCAGCAGTGAATCTAGGCCTTCGGGTACGCAGTATTTT	CASSESRPSGTQYF
TRBJ1-5	NA	TRBV24-1	NA	TGTGCCACCAGTGATGGGACACTTAATCAGCCCCAGCATTTT	CATSDGTLNQPQHF
TRBJ2-7	NA	TRBV11-2	TRBD2	TGTGCCAGCAGCTTCCAGCGGGGGGCCTCCTACGAGCAGTACTTC	CASSFQRGASYEQYF
TRBJ2-1	NA	TRBV4-3	NA	TGCGCCAGCAGCCAAGATACGCGGGACTACAATGAGCAGTTCTTC	CASSQDTRDYNEQFF
TRBJ1-2	NA	TRBV6-5	TRBD1	TGTGCCAGCAGTCGACCGGGACAGGGTAACTATGGCTACACCTTC	CASSRPGQGNYGYTF
TRBJ1-1	NA	TRBV7-8	TRBD1	TGTGCCAGCAGCTTGGCCCTAGACAGGGGGCGAGCTTTCTTT	CASSLALDRGRAFF
TRBJ2-3	NA	TRBV9	NA	TGTGCCAGCAGCGTGGGCCTTGGGACTGGGGCCACAGATACGCAGTATTTT	CASSVGLGTGATDTQYF
TRBJ1-2	NA	TRBV7-9	TRBD1	TGTGCCAGCAGCTTGCGGACAGGGGGTGAACTTAACTATGGCTACACCTTC	CASSLRTGGELNYGYTF
TRBJ2-1	NA	TRBV7-2	NA	TGTGCCAGCAGCTTAGGGAGCAGTTCCTACAATGAGCAGTTCTTC	CASSLGSSSYNEQFF
TRBJ2-1	NA	TRBV7-2	NA	TGTGCCAGCAGCTTCCGGGACACCTTCTACAATGAGCAGTTCTTC	CASSFRDTFYNEQFF
TRBJ2-7	NA	TRBV7-9	TRBD2	TGTGCCAGCAGCTTAGTGGTGACTAGCGGGGGCTACGAGCAGTACTTC	CASSLVVTSGGYEQYF
TRBJ2-2	NA	TRBV5-1	TRBD1	TGCGCCAGCAATCCGGGACAGCGCACCGGGGAGCTGTTTTTT	CASNPGQRTGELFF
TRBJ1-2	NA	TRBV15	NA	TGTGCCACCAGCAGAGCACCGCCGGGGGGCTATGGCTACACCTTC	CATSRAPPGGYGYTF
TRBJ1-1	NA	TRBV19	NA	TGTGCCAGTAGTATAAGGGGCGGCTACAACACTGAAGCTTTCTTT	CASSIRGGYNTEAFF
TRBJ1-5	NA	TRBV7-2	NA	TGTGCCAGCAGCTCAGGGACCGGGAGTCAGCCCCAGCATTTT	CASSSGTGSQPQHF
TRBJ2-3	NA	TRBV5-6	TRBD2	TGTGCCAGCAGCTTCGGGACTAGCAGTATAGATACGCAGTATTTT	CASSFGTSSIDTQYF
TRBJ1-4	NA	TRBV28	TRBD1	TGTGCCAGCAGGACAGGGGATGAAAAACTGTTTTTT	CASRTGDEKLFF
TRBJ1-6	NA	TRBV6-5	TRBD1	TGTGCCAGCAGTCCTTTGGGGACAGGGGATTCACCCCTCCACTTT	CASSPLGTGDSPLHF
TRBJ1-4	NA	TRBV2	NA	TGTGCCAGCAAGATACAGGGAAGGGGCGTTGAAAAACTGTTTTTT	CASKIQGRGVEKLFF
TRBJ1-2	NA	TRBV12-3/TRBV12-4	NA	TGTGCCAGCTTCTCACAGCACTATGGCTACACCTTC	CASFSQHYGYTF
TRBJ1-2	NA	TRBV24-1	NA	TGTGCCACCAGTGATTATCAGGGGCATGGCTACACCTTC	CATSDYQGHGYTF
TRBJ1-5	NA	TRBV28	TRBD1	TGTGCCAGCAGTTTGGGGGCAGGGGGTACTCAGCCCCAGCATTTT	CASSLGAGGTQPQHF
TRBJ2-7	NA	TRBV5-4	NA	TGTGCCAGCAGCTTTGGAGGGGGCCCGATCTACGAGCAGTACTTC	CASSFGGGPIYEQYF